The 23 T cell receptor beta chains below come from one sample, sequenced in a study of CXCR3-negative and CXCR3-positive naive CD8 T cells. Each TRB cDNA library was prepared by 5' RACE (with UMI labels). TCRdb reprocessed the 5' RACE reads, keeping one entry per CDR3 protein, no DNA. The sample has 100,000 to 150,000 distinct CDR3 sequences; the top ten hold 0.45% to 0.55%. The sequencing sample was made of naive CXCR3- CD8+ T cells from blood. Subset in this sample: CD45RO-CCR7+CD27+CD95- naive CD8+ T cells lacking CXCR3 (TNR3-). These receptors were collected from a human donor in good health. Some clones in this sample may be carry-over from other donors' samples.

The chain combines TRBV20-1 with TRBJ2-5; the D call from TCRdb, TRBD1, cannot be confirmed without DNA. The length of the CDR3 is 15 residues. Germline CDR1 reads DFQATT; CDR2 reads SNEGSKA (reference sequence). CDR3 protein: CSAPVGEGSQETQYF.

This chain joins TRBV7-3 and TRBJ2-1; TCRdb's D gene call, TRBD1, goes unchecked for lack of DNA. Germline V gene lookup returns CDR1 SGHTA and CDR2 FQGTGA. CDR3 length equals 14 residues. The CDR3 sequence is CASSPNRGPNEQFF.

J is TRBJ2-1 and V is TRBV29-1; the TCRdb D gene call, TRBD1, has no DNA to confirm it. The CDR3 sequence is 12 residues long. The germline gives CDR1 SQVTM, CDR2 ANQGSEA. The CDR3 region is CSVPTGYHEQFF.

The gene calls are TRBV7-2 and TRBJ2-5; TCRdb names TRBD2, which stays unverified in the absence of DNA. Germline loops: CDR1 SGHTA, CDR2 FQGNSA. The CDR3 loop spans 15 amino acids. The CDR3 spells CASSYEAGSWETQYF.

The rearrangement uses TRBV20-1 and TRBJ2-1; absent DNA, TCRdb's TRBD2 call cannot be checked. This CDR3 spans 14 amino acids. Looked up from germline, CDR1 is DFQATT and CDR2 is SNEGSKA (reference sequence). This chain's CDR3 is CSARLAGRNNEQFF.

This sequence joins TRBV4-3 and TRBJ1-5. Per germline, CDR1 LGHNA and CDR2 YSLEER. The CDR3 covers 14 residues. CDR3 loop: CASSQEKASQPQHF.

CDR3 sequence: CASEERGETGELFF. The chain joins TRBV12-3 or TRBV12-4 to TRBJ2-2; TCRdb names TRBD1, which stays unverified in the absence of DNA. The CDR3 consists of 14 residues.

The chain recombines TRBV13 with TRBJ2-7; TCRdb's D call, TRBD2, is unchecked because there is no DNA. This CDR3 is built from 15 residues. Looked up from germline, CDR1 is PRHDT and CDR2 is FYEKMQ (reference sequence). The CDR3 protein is CASGSGLAGVREQYF. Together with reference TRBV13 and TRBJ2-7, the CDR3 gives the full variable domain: AAGVIQSPRHLIKEKRETATLKCYPIPRHDTVYWYQQGPGQDPQFLISFYEKMQSDKGSIPDRFSAQQFSDYHSELNMSSLELGDSALYFCASGSGLAGVREQYFGPGTRLTVT.

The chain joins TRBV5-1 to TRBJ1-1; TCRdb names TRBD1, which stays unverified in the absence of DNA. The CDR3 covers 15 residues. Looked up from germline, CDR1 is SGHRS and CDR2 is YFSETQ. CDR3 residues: CASSSGGPYATEAFF.

CDR3 sequence reads: CASSGAPLRDEQYF. The chain carries TRBV13 and TRBJ2-7; TCRdb's D call of TRBD1 is untestable without DNA. The length of the CDR3 is 14 residues. Germline CDR1 PRHDT, CDR2 FYEKMQ (reference sequence).

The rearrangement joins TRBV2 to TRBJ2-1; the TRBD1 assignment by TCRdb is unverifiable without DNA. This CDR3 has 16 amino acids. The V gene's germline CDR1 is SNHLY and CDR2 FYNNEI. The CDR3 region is CASRPLYGNENNEQFF.

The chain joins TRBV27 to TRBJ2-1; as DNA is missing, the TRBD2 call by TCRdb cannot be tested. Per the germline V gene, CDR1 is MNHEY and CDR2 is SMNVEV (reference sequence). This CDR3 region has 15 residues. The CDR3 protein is CASGIPGLGPFEQFF.

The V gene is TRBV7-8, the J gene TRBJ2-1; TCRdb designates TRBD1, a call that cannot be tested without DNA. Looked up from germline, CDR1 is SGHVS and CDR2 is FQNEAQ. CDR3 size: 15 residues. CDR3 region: CASSVRDRVRNEQFF.

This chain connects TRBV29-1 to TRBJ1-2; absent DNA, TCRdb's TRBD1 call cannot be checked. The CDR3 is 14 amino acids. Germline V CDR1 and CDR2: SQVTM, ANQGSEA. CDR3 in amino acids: CSVKGQVAGFGYTF.

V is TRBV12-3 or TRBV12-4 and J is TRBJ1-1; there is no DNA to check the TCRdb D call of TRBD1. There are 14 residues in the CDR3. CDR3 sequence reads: CASSLATGGGEAFF.

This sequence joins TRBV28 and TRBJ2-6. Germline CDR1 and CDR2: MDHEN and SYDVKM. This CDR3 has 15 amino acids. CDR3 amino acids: CASSLSSSGANVLTF.

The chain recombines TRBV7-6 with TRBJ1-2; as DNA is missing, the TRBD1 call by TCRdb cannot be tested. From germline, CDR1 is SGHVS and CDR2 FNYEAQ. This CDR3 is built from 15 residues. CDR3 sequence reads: CASSVDRVRSAGYTF.

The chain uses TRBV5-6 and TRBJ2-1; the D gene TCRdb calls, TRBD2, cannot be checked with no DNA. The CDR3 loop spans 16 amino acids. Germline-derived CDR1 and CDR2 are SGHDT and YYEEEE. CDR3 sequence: CASSRPREKSYNEQFF.

CDR3 protein: CASSWQREGNTGELFF. The J gene is TRBJ2-2, the V gene TRBV5-1; TCRdb's D call of TRBD2 is untestable without DNA. Looked up from germline, CDR1 is SGHRS and CDR2 is YFSETQ. The CDR3 extends over 16 amino acids.

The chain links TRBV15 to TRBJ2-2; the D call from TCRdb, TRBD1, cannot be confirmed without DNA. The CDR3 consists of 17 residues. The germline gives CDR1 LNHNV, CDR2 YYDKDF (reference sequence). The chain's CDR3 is CATSRDFGQANTGELFF.

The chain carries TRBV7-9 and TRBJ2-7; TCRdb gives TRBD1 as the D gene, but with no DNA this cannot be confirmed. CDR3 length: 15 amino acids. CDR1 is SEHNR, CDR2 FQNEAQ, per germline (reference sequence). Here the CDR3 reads CASSPRDRGPYEQYF.

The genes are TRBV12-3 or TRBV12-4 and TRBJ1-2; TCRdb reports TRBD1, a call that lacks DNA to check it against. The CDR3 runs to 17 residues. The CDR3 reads CASSLSGGELRNYGYTF.

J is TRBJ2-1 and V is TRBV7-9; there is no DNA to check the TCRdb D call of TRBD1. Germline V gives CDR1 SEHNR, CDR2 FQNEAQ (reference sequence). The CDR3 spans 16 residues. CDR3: CASSRTGTGLGSEQFF.